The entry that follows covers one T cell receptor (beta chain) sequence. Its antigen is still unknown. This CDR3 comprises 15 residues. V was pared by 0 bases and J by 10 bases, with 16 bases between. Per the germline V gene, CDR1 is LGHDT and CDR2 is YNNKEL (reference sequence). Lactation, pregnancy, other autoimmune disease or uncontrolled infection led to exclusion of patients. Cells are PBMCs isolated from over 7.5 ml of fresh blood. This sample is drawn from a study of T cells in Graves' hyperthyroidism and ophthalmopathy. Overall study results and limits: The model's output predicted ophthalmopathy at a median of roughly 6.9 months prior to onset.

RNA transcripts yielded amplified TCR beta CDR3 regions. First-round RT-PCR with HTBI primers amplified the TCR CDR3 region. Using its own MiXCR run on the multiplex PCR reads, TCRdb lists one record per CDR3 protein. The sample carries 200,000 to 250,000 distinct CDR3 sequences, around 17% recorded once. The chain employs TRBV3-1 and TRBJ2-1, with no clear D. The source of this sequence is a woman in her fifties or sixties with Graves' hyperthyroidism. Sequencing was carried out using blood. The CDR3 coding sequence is TGTGCCAGCAGCCAAGATTCCTCATTCCCCCGCGAGCAGTTCTTC. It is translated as CASSQDSSFPREQFF.